This is a list of T cell receptor beta chains from one sample in a study of CD8 T cells in Susac syndrome. MiXCR was run by TCRdb on the immunoSEQ multiplex PCR reads, yielding one entry per CDR3 protein. This repertoire shows about 200,000 distinct CDR3 sequences, around nine tenths found once; its top ten account for about 0.15%. The sample consisted of CD8+ T cells from PBMCs. The receptors originated from a human donor with multiple sclerosis. Both conserved end residues are part of each CDR3. Each record gives: V gene, clone size, J gene, CDR3 protein. Size is omitted from some rows. Given values are once, few, many or a class for expanded clones.

>TRBV10-3|-|TRBJ1-4
CAISGTATNEKLFF
>TRBV20-1|-|TRBJ2-3
CSAREEGRRLASGTDTQYF
>TRBV12-3/TRBV12-4|-|TRBJ2-1
CASIPGSGGNEQFF
>TRBV9|-|TRBJ2-7
CASSVGLAGRDYEQYF
>TRBV7-9|-|TRBJ2-2
CASSLAWVNTGELFF
>TRBV7-9|-|TRBJ1-5
CASSFEFQPQHF
>TRBV14|-|TRBJ2-1
CASSQGPGPRVLYRVGGNEQFF
>TRBV9|once|TRBJ2-1
CASSVDGGFNEQFF
>TRBV20-1|-|TRBJ2-7
CSARTETNYEQYF
>TRBV24-1|-|TRBJ2-2
CATSDEANTGELFF
>TRBV29-1|-|TRBJ2-5
CSVEDQILGTSGAQETQYF
>TRBV5-6|-|TRBJ2-3
CASSLGYLPVENTQYF
>TRBV19|-|TRBJ2-7
CASSIVISYEQYF
>TRBV4-3|-|TRBJ1-3
CASSQDLGQFPGNTIYF
>TRBV10-3|-|TRBJ1-2
CAISEVDRVEDGYTF
>TRBV3-1|-|TRBJ2-7
CASSQEQVTLDEQYF
>TRBV24-1|-|TRBJ2-1
CATSDLPGGEQFF
>TRBV15|-|TRBJ2-3
CATSRALEVGTQYF
>TRBV3-1|-|TRBJ2-7
CASSQYPLYEQYF
>TRBV12-3/TRBV12-4|few|TRBJ2-2
CASSLANTGELFF